The 15 T cell receptor beta chains presented below share a single source sample, sequenced in a study of spatial heterogeneity in lung cancer. Overall study findings and caveats: In tumors, expanded intratumoral alpha and beta TCR counts tracked mutation counts.

Sample time point: sample taken at primary tumor resection. TCRdb called the 5' RACE reads again in MiXCR, with one record for every CDR3 protein. Of 5,500 to 8,500 distinct CDR3 sequences listed, over 8.5% are singletons. These receptors' targets are unknown. Specimen: lung tumor tissue, collected at surgery. These receptors were obtained from a female donor with early-stage non-small cell lung cancer.

By its share, this clonotype is medium-sized (0.01 to 0.1%). The chain employs TRBV28 and TRBJ1-2; D ambiguous. The V gene lost 8 bases and the J gene lost 8 bases, with 15 bases spanning the gap. CDR1 MDHEN and CDR2 SYDVKM come from the germline V gene. The CDR3 consists of 12 residues. CDR3 nucleotide sequence: TGTGCCAGCGGGTCAATCGGCGGCGGCTACACCTTC. Encoded protein: CASGSIGGGYTF.

The chain joins TRBV6-5 to TRBJ1-6; D may be TRBD1 (6 bases). CDR1 is MNHEY, CDR2 SVGAGI, per germline. The CDR3 spans 12 residues. The V end was cut by 5 bases, the J end by 10 bases, with 9 bases between. The CDR3 sequence is CASSTGNSPLHF. In DNA form, the CDR3 reads TGTGCCAGCAGTACAGGGAACTCACCCCTCCACTTT.

A few counts support this clonotype. The chain employs TRBV28 and TRBJ1-6; 9 bases line up with TRBD1. After removal of 3 bases from V and 9 bases from J, the junction contained 3 bases not matched to a gene. This CDR3 region has 14 residues. CDR1 and CDR2 (germline): MDHEN, SYDVKM. CDR3 sequence: CASSFLTGGSPLHF. CDR3 DNA sequence: TGTGCCAGCAGTTTTCTGACAGGGGGTTCACCCCTCCACTTT.

The rearrangement links TRBV12-3 or TRBV12-4 to TRBJ2-2; D is uncertain. This CDR3 has 13 amino acids. V was cut by 6 bases and J by 7 bases, with 12 bases left in between. This CDR3 is CASSGRTHGELFF. The DNA of the CDR3 is TGTGCCAGCAGCGGACGAACTCACGGGGAGCTGTTTTTT.

V usage is TRBV7-8 and J usage is TRBJ2-3; 12 nucleotides align to TRBD2. The CDR3 sequence is 16 residues long. The germline CDR1 and CDR2 sequences are SGHVS and FQNEAQ. J was trimmed by 3 bases and V by 5 bases; bases with no gene match: 6. The CDR3 reads CASSLPTSGGTDTQYF. CDR3 bases: TGTGCCAGCAGCCTACCGACTAGCGGGGGTACAGATACGCAGTATTTT.

This chain joins TRBV28 and TRBJ2-1; D possibly corresponds to TRBD1 (6 bases). The germline V gene has CDR1 MDHEN and CDR2 SYDVKM. The CDR3 has 16 amino acids. V shed 3 bases and J shed 7 bases, with 19 bases lying between them. The DNA of the CDR3 is TGTGCCAGCAGTTTGCCGCGCGGCGGAAGGGGGAATGAGCAGTTCTTC. Encoded protein: CASSLPRGGRGNEQFF.

CDR3 in amino acids: CASSETGTEAFF. CDR3 coding DNA: TGCGCCAGCAGTGAGACGGGAACTGAAGCTTTCTTT. The rearrangement uses TRBV10-1 and TRBJ1-1, with unresolved D. Trimming removed 2 bases from V and 5 bases from J, with 6 bases in between. The length of the CDR3 is 12 residues. In germline, CDR1 is WNHNN, CDR2 SYGVQD (reference sequence).

The rearrangement joins TRBV20-1 to TRBJ2-2; 7 positions agree with TRBD1. Trimming at V came to 2 bases and at J to 6 bases, leaving 0 bases not matched to a gene. The CDR3 covers 12 residues. Germline V CDR1 and CDR2: DFQATT, SNEGSKA (reference sequence). CDR3 nucleotide sequence: TGCAGTGCTAGACAGGGGGCCGGGGAGCTGTTTTTT. This sequence encodes CSARQGAGELFF.

The chain links TRBV29-1 to TRBJ2-2; D gene ambiguous. Germline loops: CDR1 SQVTM, CDR2 ANQGSEA. The length of the CDR3 is 14 residues. Trimming pared 7 bases from V and 0 bases from J, leaving 12 bases between. The CDR3 region is CSAAQSSNTGELFF. CDR3 bases: TGCAGCGCTGCACAGAGTTCGAACACCGGGGAGCTGTTTTTT.

The gene calls are TRBV5-1 and TRBJ2-5; D is ambiguous. The V gene lost 0 bases and the J gene lost 2 bases, with 14 bases spanning the gap. The CDR3 is made up of 16 amino acids. Germline V gives CDR1 SGHRS, CDR2 YFSETQ. The CDR3 DNA is TGCGCCAGCAGCTTGGATTCGATAGGCCCTCAAGAGACCCAGTACTTC. This codes for CASSLDSIGPQETQYF.

The V gene is TRBV6-5, the J gene TRBJ1-4; maybe TRBD1 (6 bases). This CDR3 is built from 15 residues. With 2 bases removed from V and 3 bases from J, the gap between germline ends came to 10 bases. The germline V gene has CDR1 MNHEY and CDR2 SVGAGI. The CDR3 region is CASSYRGSANEKLFF. In DNA, the CDR3 is TGTGCCAGCAGTTACAGGGGGTCTGCTAATGAAAAACTGTTTTTT.

The gene calls are TRBV28 and TRBJ2-7; 9 positions match TRBD1. Trimming removed 8 bases from V and 0 bases from J; junction bases left unmatched: 5. Germline CDR1 MDHEN, CDR2 SYDVKM. CDR3 length: 14 residues. The CDR3 nucleotides read TGTGCCAGCGGCCTGACAGGGGGCTCCTACGAGCAGTACTTC. Translated: CASGLTGGSYEQYF.

Concerning this clonotype itself: A junction end diverges from the germline sequence, so it may reflect a read error. The chain is built from TRBV9 and TRBJ2-3, with TRBD2 matching over 13 bases. CDR1 and CDR2 from the germline V gene are SGDLS and YYNGEE. This CDR3 spans 16 amino acids. In DNA form, the CDR3 reads TGTGCCGGCAGCTATGGACTAGCGGGAGATCAAGATACGCAGTATTTT. As protein: CAGSYGLAGDQDTQYF.

The chain joins TRBV27 to TRBJ2-2; maybe TRBD1 (6 bases). Germline CDR1 MNHEY, CDR2 SMNVEV (reference sequence). Trimming removed 6 bases from V and 2 bases from J, with 10 bases in between. The CDR3 runs to 14 residues. Written as DNA, the CDR3 is TGTGCCAGCAGATGGACAGCAAACACCGGGGAGCTGTTTTTT. It yields the protein CASRWTANTGELFF.

The chain employs TRBV5-6 and TRBJ1-2; 10 nucleotides line up with TRBD1. In germline, CDR1 is SGHDT, CDR2 YYEEEE. The CDR3 consists of 13 residues. The V and J ends lost 2 bases and 8 bases, in that order; junction bases with no gene match: 3. The CDR3: CASSFDRGPGYTF. In DNA form, the CDR3 reads TGTGCCAGCAGCTTCGACAGGGGGCCCGGCTACACCTTC.